The next 23 T cell receptor beta chains were all read from a single sample in a study of cytomegalovirus exposure and HLA in healthy donors. Here immunoSEQ multiplex PCR was the method, and the copy in TCRdb shows in-frame clones only, minus some. Of 200,000 or so clones in the sample, around four fifths were seen once. The specimen sequenced was PBMCs. The receptors here all came from a man in his late teens or twenties in good health and CMV-seropositive.

The chain combines TRBV7-9 with TRBJ2-5; 7 positions match TRBD1. Germline values: CDR1 SEHNR, CDR2 FQNEAQ (reference sequence). The trim removed 4 bases at V and 5 bases at J, leaving 7 bases unmatched. The CDR3 spans 14 residues. The CDR3 DNA reads as TGTGCCAGCAGCTCACCGACAGGGCCCGAGACCCAGTACTTC. Its translation: CASSSPTGPETQYF.

V gene TRBV5-1 combines with J gene TRBJ1-4, with D possibly TRBD1 on 6 matching bases. CDR1 is SGHRS and CDR2 is YFSETQ in the germline V gene. With 4 bases removed from V and 0 bases from J, the gap between germline ends came to 16 bases. The CDR3 has 17 residues. The CDR3, as DNA: TGCGCCAGCAGCCCCTTTCAGGGGCCCTCAACTAATGAAAAACTGTTTTTT. This codes for CASSPFQGPSTNEKLFF.

V gene TRBV14 combines with J gene TRBJ1-4; 7 bases fit TRBD1. Germline CDR1 reads SGHDN; CDR2 reads FVKESK. Trimming removed 3 bases from V and 5 bases from J; junction bases left unmatched: 6. The CDR3 sequence is 15 residues long. The CDR3 region is CASSQEGQWNEKLFF. The CDR3 DNA reads TGTGCCAGCAGCCAGGAGGGACAGTGGAATGAAAAACTGTTTTTT.

The chain's CDR3 is CASSEAWGRGGKGNTIYF. DNA for the CDR3: TGTGCCAGCAGTGAAGCTTGGGGGCGGGGGGGGAAAGGAAACACCATATATTTT. The chain joins TRBV6-1 to TRBJ1-3; D may be TRBD1 (6 bases). Germline V lookup: CDR1 MNHNS, CDR2 SASEGT. The V end was cut by 0 bases, the J end by 4 bases, with 19 bases between. The CDR3 is 18 residues long.

The chain links TRBV19 to TRBJ1-1, with D possibly being TRBD1 (5 bases). The CDR3 loop spans 14 amino acids. V was pared by 6 bases and J by 1 base, with 12 bases between. Germline lookup yields CDR1 LNHDA and CDR2 SQIVND (reference sequence). The CDR3 spells CASRPGHTNTEAFF. The CDR3 bases are TGTGCCAGTAGGCCAGGACACACGAACACTGAAGCTTTCTTT. Combining the CDR3 with reference TRBV19 and TRBJ1-1 gives the whole variable domain DGGITQSPKYLFRKEGQNVTLSCEQNLNHDAMYWYRQDPGQGLRLIYYSQIVNDFQKGDIAEGYSVSREKKESFPLTVTSAQKNPTAFYLCASRPGHTNTEAFFGQGTRLTVV.

This clone was seen only a few times. This sequence joins TRBV7-4 and TRBJ1-5; the D gene is possibly TRBD1 (6 bases). V was clipped by 3 bases and J by 3 bases, with 18 bases between them. CDR3 length: 17 amino acids. The germline V gene encodes CDR1 SGHVT and CDR2 SQSDAQ. CDR3 coding DNA: TGTGCCAGCAGCTTTATGCAGGGGCCTAAGACCAATCAGCCCCAGCATTTT. It yields the protein CASSFMQGPKTNQPQHF.

Only a few counts were recorded for this clone. J is TRBJ1-5 and V is TRBV27, with unresolved D. The V end was cut by 7 bases, the J end by 6 bases, with 10 bases between. This CDR3 spans 12 amino acids. The germline V gene encodes CDR1 MNHEY and CDR2 SMNVEV (reference sequence). CDR3 sequence: CASTSGGQPQHF. The CDR3 DNA follows: TGTGCCAGCACCTCTGGAGGTCAGCCCCAGCATTTT.

This clone came up once. The rearrangement joins TRBV30 to TRBJ2-1, with D unresolved. Germline V gene sequence: CDR1 GTSNPN, CDR2 SVGIG (reference sequence). Trimming left V 0 bases short and J 4 bases short, with 4 bases between. CDR3 length: 12 amino acids. In DNA form, the CDR3 reads TGTGCCTGGAGTGTTAGATACAATGAGCAGTTCTTC. Translating gives CAWSVRYNEQFF. Variable domain in full (rest from reference TRBV30 and TRBJ2-1): SQTIHQWPATLVQPVGSPLSLECTVEGTSNPNLYWYRQAAGRGLQLLFYSVGIGQISSEVPQNLSASRPQDRQFILSSKKLLLSDSGFYLCAWSVRYNEQFFGPGTRLTVL.

The V call is TRBV28, the J call TRBJ1-4, with D perhaps matching TRBD1 (5 bases). Germline CDR1 MDHEN, CDR2 SYDVKM. Deletions cut 6 bases from V and 4 bases from J, with 12 bases between. The CDR3 has 14 residues. The CDR3 here is CASSQTANNEKLFF. The CDR3 nucleotides are TGTGCCAGCAGCCAGACAGCTAATAATGAAAAACTGTTTTTT.

The chain uses TRBV7-2 and TRBJ1-4; 12 positions match TRBD1. V lost 5 bases, J lost 8 bases, and 9 bases stayed unmatched. The CDR3 runs to 16 residues. Per the germline V gene, CDR1 is SGHTA and CDR2 is FQGNSA. The chain's CDR3 is CASSLGTGGQLEKLFF. The CDR3 bases are TGTGCCAGCAGCCTCGGGACAGGGGGCCAGTTGGAAAAACTGTTTTTT.

The chain is built from TRBV12-5 and TRBJ1-3; TRBD1 is a possible D gene (6 bases). The CDR3 loop spans 15 amino acids. CDR1 is LGHNT and CDR2 is FRNRAP in the germline V gene. The V end lost 7 bases, the J end lost 0 bases, and 13 bases lay between the germline ends. CDR3 amino acids: CASVRGAFSGNTIYF. In DNA, the CDR3 is TGTGCTAGTGTCCGGGGGGCTTTCTCTGGAAACACCATATATTTT.

The chain couples TRBV4-3 to TRBJ1-4; D is perhaps TRBD1 (6 bases). Germline V gene lookup returns CDR1 LGHNA and CDR2 YSLEER. The CDR3 extends over 14 amino acids. V lost 5 bases and J lost 3, with 10 bases in between. CDR3 protein: CASSSGQPNEKLFF. In DNA form, the CDR3 reads TGCGCCAGCAGCTCCGGACAGCCTAATGAAAAACTGTTTTTT.

This clone was recorded only once. The chain links TRBV9 to TRBJ2-5; a possible D gene is TRBD1 (7 bases). The CDR3 totals 13 residues. CDR1 and CDR2 (germline): SGDLS, YYNGEE. Trimming took 4 bases from V and 5 from J, leaving 12 bases between them. The CDR3 DNA reads as TGTGCCAGCAGCACAGGGGCGGGGGAGACCCAGTACTTC. Translating it yields CASSTGAGETQYF. Full variable domain (outside the CDR3, taken from reference TRBV9 and TRBJ2-5): DSGVTQTPKHLITATGQRVTLRCSPRSGDLSVYWYQQSLDQGLQFLIQYYNGEERAKGNILERFSAQQFPDLHSELNLSSLELGDSALYFCASSTGAGETQYFGPGTRLLVL.

Only one count was recorded for this clone. The CDR3 is CASSLVEAEQYF. The CDR3 DNA reads as TGTGCCAGCAGCTTAGTCGAGGCCGAGCAGTACTTC. The V call is TRBV7-2, the J call TRBJ2-7; no definite D call. This CDR3 contains 12 residues. V gave up 1 base and J gave up 6 bases, with 7 bases separating them. From germline, CDR1 is SGHTA and CDR2 FQGNSA.

The rearrangement uses TRBV5-6 and TRBJ2-7; 9 bases agree with TRBD2. Germline V gene lookup returns CDR1 SGHDT and CDR2 YYEEEE. V shed 1 base and J 3 bases; nucleotides not matched to a gene: 5. The CDR3 is 15 amino acids. CDR3 nucleotide sequence: TGTGCCAGCAGCTTGTGGTCTAGCGGGAACTACGAGCAGTACTTC. Translated: CASSLWSSGNYEQYF. The full variable domain, in which reference TRBV5-6 and TRBJ2-7 provide the parts outside the CDR3, is DAGVTQSPTHLIKTRGQQVTLRCSPKSGHDTVSWYQQALGQGPQFIFQYYEEEERQRGNFPDRFSGHQFPNYSSELNVNALLLGDSALYLCASSLWSSGNYEQYFGPGTRLTVT.

This rearrangement joins TRBV6-5 to TRBJ2-5; maybe TRBD2 (6 bases). Between the trimmed V and J ends, which lost 2 bases and 1 base, there was a span of 11 bases. CDR3 size: 15 residues. Looked up from germline, CDR1 is MNHEY and CDR2 is SVGAGI. The CDR3 DNA reads as TGTGCCAGCAGTTACGGGACCGGGGGCCAAGAGACCCAGTACTTC. This encodes CASSYGTGGQETQYF.

This chain links TRBV7-9 with TRBJ2-7; 10 nucleotides agree with TRBD2. The CDR3 is 16 amino acids. Germline-derived CDR1 and CDR2 are SEHNR and FQNEAQ (reference sequence). V lost 5 bases to trimming and J lost 5 bases; unmatched junction nucleotides: 12. CDR3 region: CASSPIGTSGIDEQYF. DNA for the CDR3: TGTGCCAGCAGCCCTATCGGAACTAGCGGGATCGACGAGCAGTACTTC. Filled out from reference TRBV7-9 and TRBJ2-7, the complete variable domain reads DTGVSQNPRHKITKRGQNVTFRCDPISEHNRLYWYRQTLGQGPEFLTYFQNEAQLEKSRLLSDRFSAERPKGSFSTLEIQRTEQGDSAMYLCASSPIGTSGIDEQYFGPGTRLTVT.

The V call is TRBV29-1, the J call TRBJ1-2; tentative D call: TRBD1 (5 bases). Germline CDR1 reads SQVTM; CDR2 reads ANQGSEA. The CDR3 is made up of 12 amino acids. Deletions cut 6 bases from V and 8 bases from J, with 16 bases between. CDR3 in amino acids: CSVRPQGGGYTF. The CDR3 DNA reads TGCAGCGTCCGTCCCCAGGGAGGGGGCTACACCTTC.

CDR3 nucleotides: TGTGCCAGCAGCCCAATCGGGACAGGGCTGTACGAGCAGTACTTC. This gives the protein CASSPIGTGLYEQYF. The chain combines TRBV27 with TRBJ2-7; TRBD1 matches 9 bases. V was pared by 6 bases and J by 4 bases, with 10 bases of the junction left unmatched. The CDR3 length is 15 residues. The V gene's germline CDR1 is MNHEY and CDR2 SMNVEV (reference sequence).

The J gene is TRBJ2-3, the V gene TRBV7-6; D is unclear. Germline assignment: CDR1 SGHVS and CDR2 FNYEAQ. The CDR3 loop spans 15 amino acids. The V end was cut by 0 bases, the J end by 0 bases, with 7 bases between. The CDR3 region is CASSLAPRSTDTQYF. CDR3 DNA: TGTGCCAGCAGCTTAGCGCCGAGGAGCACAGATACGCAGTATTTT. Full variable domain (rest looked up from reference TRBV7-6 and TRBJ2-3): GAGVSQSPRYKVTKRGQDVALRCDPISGHVSLYWYRQALGQGPEFLTYFNYEAQQDKSGLPNDRFSAERPEGSISTLTIQRTEQRDSAMYRCASSLAPRSTDTQYFGPGTRLTVL.

This clone was counted a single time. The chain recombines TRBV5-1 with TRBJ2-1; D is unclear. V dropped 9 bases and J dropped 7 bases, with 23 bases sitting between them. Germline CDR1 is SGHRS and CDR2 is YFSETQ. The CDR3 consists of 15 residues. The CDR3 protein is CANPLLSLPNNEQFF. The CDR3 coding sequence is TGCGCCAACCCCCTCCTTAGCCTTCCCAATAATGAGCAGTTCTTC.

This chain joins TRBV5-6 and TRBJ2-3; D is uncertain. The CDR3 has 13 amino acids. The ends were cut back, 1 base at V and 6 bases at J, with 9 bases in the middle. Germline loops: CDR1 SGHDT, CDR2 YYEEEE. In nucleotides, the CDR3 is TGTGCCAGCAGCTTGCCGCCCGCGGATACGCAGTATTTT. Residues: CASSLPPADTQYF.

In regard to this clone: The sample contains more than one DNA sequence encoding this CDR3. The chain has TRBV20-1 and TRBJ2-7; no reliable D call. The germline V gene has CDR1 DFQATT and CDR2 SNEGSKA (reference sequence). V lost 3 bases and J lost 1, with 4 bases in between. This CDR3 is 11 amino acids long. The CDR3 reads CSASNSYEQYF. As DNA, the CDR3 is TGCAGTGCTAGTAATTCCTACGAGCAGTACTTC.